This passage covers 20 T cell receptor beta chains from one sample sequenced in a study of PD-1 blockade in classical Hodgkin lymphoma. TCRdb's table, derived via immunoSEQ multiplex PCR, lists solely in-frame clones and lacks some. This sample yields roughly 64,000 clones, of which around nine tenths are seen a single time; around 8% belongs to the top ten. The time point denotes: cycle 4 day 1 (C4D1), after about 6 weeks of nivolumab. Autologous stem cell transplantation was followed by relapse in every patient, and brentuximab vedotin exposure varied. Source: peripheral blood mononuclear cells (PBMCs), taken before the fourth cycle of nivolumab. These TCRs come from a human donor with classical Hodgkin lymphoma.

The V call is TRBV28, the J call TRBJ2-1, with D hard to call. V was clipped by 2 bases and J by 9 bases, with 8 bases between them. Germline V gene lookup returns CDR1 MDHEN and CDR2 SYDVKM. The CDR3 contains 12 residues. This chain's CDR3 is CASSLRMGEQFF. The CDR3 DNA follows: TGTGCCAGCAGTTTAAGAATGGGTGAGCAGTTCTTC.

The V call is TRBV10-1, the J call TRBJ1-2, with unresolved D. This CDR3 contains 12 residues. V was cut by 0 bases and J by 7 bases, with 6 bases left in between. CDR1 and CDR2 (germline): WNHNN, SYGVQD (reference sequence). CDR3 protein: CASSESGGGYTF. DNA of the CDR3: TGCGCCAGCAGTGAGTCGGGAGGTGGCTACACCTTC.

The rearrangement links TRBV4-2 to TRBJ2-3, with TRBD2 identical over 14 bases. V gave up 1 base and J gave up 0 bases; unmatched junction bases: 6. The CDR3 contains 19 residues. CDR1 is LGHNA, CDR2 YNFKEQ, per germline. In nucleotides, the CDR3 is TGTGCCAGCAGCCAAGGACTAGCGGGAGGGGGAACTAGCACAGATACGCAGTATTTT. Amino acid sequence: CASSQGLAGGGTSTDTQYF.

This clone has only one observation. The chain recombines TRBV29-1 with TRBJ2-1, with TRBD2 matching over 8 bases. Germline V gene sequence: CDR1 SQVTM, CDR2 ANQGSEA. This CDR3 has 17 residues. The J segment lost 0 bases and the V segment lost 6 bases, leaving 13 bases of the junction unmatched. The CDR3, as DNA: TGCAGCGTAATAGCGGGACAACCCAAATTCTCCTACAATGAGCAGTTCTTC. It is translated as CSVIAGQPKFSYNEQFF.

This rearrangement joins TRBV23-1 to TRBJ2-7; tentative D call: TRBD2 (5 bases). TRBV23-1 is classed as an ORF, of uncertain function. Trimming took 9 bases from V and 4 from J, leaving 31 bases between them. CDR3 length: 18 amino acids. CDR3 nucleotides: TGCGCCAGGACTAAGCCCGGGTCCACGGGATTAGGAGGATACGAGCAGTACTTC. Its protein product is CARTKPGSTGLGGYEQYF.

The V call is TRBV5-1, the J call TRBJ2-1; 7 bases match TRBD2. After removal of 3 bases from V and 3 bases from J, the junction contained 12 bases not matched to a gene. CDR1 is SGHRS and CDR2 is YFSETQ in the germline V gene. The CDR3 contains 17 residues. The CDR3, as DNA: TGCGCCAGCAGCTCACTCCTGGGAGGGTCCGTCTACAATGAGCAGTTCTTC. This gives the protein CASSSLLGGSVYNEQFF.

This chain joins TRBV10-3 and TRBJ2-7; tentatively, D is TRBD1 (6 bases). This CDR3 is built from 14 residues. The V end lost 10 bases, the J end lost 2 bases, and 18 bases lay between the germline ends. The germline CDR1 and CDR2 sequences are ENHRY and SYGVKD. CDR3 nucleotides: TGTGCCACCAAGGGCAGGGGACCCACCTACGAGCAGTACTTC. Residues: CATKGRGPTYEQYF.

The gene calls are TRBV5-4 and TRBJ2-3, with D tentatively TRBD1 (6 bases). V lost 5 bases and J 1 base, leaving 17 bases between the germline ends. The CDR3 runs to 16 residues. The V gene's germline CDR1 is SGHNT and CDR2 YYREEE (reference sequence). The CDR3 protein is CASSNRGGLRTDTQYF. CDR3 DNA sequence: TGTGCCAGCAGTAACCGAGGGGGATTGCGCACAGATACGCAGTATTTT.

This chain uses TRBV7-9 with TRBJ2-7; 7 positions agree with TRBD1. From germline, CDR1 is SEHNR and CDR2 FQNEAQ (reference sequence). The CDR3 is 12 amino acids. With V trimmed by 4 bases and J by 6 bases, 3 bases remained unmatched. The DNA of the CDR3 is TGTGCCAGCAGCTCGACAGGGAGCGAGCAGTACTTC. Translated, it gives CASSSTGSEQYF.

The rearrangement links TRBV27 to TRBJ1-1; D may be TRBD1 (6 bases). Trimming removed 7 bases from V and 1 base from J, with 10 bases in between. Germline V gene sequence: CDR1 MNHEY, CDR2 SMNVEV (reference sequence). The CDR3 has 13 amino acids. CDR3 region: CASTQGPNTEAFF. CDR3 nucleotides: TGTGCCAGCACTCAGGGGCCGAACACTGAAGCTTTCTTT.

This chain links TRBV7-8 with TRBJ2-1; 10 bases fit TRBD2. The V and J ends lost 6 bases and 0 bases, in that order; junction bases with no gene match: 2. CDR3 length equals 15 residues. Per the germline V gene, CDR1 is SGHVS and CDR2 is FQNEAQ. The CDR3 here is CASSPSGSSYNEQFF. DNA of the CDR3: TGTGCCAGCAGTCCTAGCGGGAGCTCCTACAATGAGCAGTTCTTC. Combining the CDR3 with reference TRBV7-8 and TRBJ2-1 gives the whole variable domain GAGVSQSPRYKVAKRGQDVALRCDPISGHVSLFWYQQALGQGPEFLTYFQNEAQLDKSGLPSDRFFAERPEGSVSTLKIQRTQQEDSAVYLCASSPSGSSYNEQFFGPGTRLTVL.

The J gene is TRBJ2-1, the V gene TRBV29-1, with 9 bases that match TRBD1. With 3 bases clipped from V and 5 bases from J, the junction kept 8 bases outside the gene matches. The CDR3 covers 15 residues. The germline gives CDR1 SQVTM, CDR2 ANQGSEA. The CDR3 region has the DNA TGCAGCGTTGAGGGGGACAGGGTGTCCGACAATGAGCAGTTCTTC. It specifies CSVEGDRVSDNEQFF.

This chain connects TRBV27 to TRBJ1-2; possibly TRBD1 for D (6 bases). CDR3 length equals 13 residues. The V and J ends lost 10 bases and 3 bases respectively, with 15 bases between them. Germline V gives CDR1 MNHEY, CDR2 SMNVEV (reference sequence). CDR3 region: CATSRDKDYGYTF. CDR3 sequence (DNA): TGTGCCACGTCCCGGGACAAAGACTATGGCTACACCTTC.

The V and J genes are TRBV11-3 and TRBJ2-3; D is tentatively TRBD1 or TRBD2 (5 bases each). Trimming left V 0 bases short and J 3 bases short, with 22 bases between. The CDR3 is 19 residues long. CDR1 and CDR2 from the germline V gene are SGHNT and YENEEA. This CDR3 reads CASSLDGKSGGTRTDTQYF. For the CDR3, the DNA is TGTGCCAGCAGCTTAGATGGGAAAAGTGGGGGAACGAGGACAGATACGCAGTATTTT.

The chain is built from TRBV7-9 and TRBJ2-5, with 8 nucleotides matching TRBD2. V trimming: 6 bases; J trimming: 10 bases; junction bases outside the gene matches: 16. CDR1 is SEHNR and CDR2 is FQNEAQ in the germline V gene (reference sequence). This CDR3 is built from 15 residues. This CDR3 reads CASRPGTRGGEGQYF. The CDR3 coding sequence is TGTGCCAGCAGACCAGGGACTAGAGGGGGGGAGGGCCAGTACTTC. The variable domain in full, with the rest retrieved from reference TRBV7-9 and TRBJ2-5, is DTGVSQNPRHKITKRGQNVTFRCDPISEHNRLYWYRQTLGQGPEFLTYFQNEAQLEKSRLLSDRFSAERPKGSFSTLEIQRTEQGDSAMYLCASRPGTRGGEGQYFGPGTRLLVL.

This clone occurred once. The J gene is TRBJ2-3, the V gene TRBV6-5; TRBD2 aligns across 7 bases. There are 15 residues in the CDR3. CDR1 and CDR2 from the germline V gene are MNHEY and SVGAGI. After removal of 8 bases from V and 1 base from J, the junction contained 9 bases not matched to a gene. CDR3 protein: CASGGLGAGTDTQYF. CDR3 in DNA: TGTGCCAGCGGAGGACTAGGGGCGGGCACAGATACGCAGTATTTT.

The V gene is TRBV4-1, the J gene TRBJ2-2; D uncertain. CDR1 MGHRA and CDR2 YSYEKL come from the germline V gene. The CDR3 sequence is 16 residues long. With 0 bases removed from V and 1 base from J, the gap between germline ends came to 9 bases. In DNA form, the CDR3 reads TGCGCCAGCAGCCAAGAGGCAGGAATGAACACCGGGGAGCTGTTTTTT. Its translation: CASSQEAGMNTGELFF.

The CDR3 protein is CASSLRLAGAGADTQYF. The CDR3, as DNA: TGTGCCAGCAGCCTCCGACTAGCGGGAGCCGGGGCAGATACGCAGTATTTT. The chain carries TRBV27 and TRBJ2-3; 12 bases are a match to TRBD2. Losses at the gene ends were 6 bases for V and 4 bases for J; bases not matched to a gene: 11. The CDR3 is made up of 17 amino acids. The germline V gene has CDR1 MNHEY and CDR2 SMNVEV (reference sequence).

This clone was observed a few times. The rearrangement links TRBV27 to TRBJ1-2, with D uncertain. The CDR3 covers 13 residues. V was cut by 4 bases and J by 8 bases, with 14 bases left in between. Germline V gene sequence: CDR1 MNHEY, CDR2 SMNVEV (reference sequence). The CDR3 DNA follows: TGTGCCAGCAGTTACGGGCCCACGGAGGGCTACACCTTC. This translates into CASSYGPTEGYTF.

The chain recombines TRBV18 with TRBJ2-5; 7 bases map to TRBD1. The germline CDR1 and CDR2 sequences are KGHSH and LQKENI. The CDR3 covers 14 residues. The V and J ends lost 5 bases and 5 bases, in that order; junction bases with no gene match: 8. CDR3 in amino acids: CASSSDRALETQYF. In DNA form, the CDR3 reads TGTGCCAGCTCATCAGACAGGGCTCTGGAGACCCAGTACTTC.